The present T cell receptor (beta chain) was sequenced within a study of beta chain features in type 1 diabetes. General study points: There was a moderate but significant shortening of TCRB CDR3s in all four CD4+ subsets of Type 1 diabetes patients.

The length of the CDR3 is 13 residues. Trimming removed 0 bases at V and 5 bases at J, with 10 bases between. Germline V lookup: CDR1 GTSNPN, CDR2 SVGIG (reference sequence). cDNA synthesis used the whole RNA isolate, giving expressed TCRB sequences. Profiling relied on immunoSEQ multiplex PCR, and the TCRdb table lists in-frame clones only, not all of them. The sample contains over 150,000 clones, approximately 10% of which appear only once. Worth noting for this clone: Its antigen is still unknown.

The gene calls are TRBV30 and TRBJ1-2, with D perhaps matching TRBD1 (6 bases). This clonotype was obtained from a man aged 25 to 40 with type 1 diabetes. Source material: central memory CD4+ T cells from blood. As DNA, the CDR3 is TGTGCCTGGAGTGTTTTTCAGGGGTATGGCTACACCTTC. Protein sequence: CAWSVFQGYGYTF.